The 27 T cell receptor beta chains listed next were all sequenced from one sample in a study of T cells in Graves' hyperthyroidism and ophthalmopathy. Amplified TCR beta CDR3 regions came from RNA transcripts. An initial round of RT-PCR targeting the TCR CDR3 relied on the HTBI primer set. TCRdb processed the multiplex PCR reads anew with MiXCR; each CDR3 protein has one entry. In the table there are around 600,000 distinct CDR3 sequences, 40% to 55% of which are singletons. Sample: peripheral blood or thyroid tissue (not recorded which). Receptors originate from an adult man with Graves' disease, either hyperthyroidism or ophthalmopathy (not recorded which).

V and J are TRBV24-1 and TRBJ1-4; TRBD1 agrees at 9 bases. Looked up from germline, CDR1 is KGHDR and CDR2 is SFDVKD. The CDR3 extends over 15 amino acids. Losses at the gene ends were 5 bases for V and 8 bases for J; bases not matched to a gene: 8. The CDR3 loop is CATSGTGTGNEKLFF. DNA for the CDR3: TGTGCCACCAGTGGCACCGGGACAGGGAACGAAAAACTGTTTTTT.

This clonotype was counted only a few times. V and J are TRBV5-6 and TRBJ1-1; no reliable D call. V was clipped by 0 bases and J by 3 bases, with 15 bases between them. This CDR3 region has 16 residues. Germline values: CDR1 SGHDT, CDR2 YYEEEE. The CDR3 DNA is TGTGCCAGCAGCTTGGACGTGGTGGCGGCCGACACTGAAGCTTTCTTT. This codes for CASSLDVVAADTEAFF.

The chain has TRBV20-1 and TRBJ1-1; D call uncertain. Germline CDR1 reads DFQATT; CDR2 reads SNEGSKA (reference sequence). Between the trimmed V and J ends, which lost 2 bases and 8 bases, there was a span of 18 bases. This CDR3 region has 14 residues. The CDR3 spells CSARPPDRRTEAFF. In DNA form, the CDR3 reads TGCAGTGCTAGACCCCCAGATAGGAGGACCGAAGCTTTCTTT.

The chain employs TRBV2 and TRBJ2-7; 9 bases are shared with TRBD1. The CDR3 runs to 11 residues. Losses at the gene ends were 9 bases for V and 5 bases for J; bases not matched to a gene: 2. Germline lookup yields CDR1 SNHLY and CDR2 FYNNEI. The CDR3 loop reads CARGDRDEQYF. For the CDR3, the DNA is TGTGCCAGGGGGGACAGGGACGAGCAGTACTTC.

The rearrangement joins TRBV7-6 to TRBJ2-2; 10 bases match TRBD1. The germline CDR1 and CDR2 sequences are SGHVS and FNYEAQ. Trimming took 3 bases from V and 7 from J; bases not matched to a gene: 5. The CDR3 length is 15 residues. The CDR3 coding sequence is TGTGCCAGCAGCTTGGACAGGGGGTCGCTCGGGGAGCTGTTTTTT. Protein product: CASSLDRGSLGELFF.

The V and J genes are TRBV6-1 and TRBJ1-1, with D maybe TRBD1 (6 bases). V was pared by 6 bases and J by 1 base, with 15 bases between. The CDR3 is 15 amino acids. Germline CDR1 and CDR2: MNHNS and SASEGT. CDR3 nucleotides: TGTGCCAGCAGGAAAACAGGGTTTGGGAACACTGAAGCTTTCTTT. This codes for CASRKTGFGNTEAFF.

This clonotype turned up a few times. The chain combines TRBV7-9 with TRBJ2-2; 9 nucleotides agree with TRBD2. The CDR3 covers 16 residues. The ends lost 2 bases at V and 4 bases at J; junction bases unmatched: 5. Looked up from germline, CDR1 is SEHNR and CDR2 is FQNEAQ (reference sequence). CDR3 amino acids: CASSLPGLASTGELFF. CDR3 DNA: TGTGCCAGCAGCTTACCGGGACTAGCTAGCACCGGGGAGCTGTTTTTT.

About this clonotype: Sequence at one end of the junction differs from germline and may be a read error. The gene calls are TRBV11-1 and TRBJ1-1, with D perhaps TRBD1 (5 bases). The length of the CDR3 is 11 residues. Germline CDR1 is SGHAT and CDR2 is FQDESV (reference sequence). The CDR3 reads CASSLVGTPDF. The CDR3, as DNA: TGTGCCAGCAGCTTAGTCGGGACTCCGGACTTT.

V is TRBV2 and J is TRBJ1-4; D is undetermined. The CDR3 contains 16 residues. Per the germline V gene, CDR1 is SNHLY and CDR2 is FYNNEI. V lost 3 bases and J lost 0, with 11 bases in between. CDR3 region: CASSDLSVTTNEKLFF. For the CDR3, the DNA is TGTGCCAGCAGTGATCTCAGCGTCACAACTAATGAAAAACTGTTTTTT.

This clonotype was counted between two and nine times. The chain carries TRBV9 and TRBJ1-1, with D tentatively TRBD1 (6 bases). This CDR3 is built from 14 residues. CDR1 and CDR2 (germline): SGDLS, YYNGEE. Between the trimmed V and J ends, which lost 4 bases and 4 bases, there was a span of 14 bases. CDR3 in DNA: TGTGCCAGCAGCCCAGGGGTGAGTAGCACTGAAGCTTTCTTT. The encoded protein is CASSPGVSSTEAFF.

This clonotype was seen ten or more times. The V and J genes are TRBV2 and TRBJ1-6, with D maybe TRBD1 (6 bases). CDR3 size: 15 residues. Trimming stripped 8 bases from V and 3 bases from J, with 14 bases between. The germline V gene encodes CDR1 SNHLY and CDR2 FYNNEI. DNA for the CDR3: TGTGCCAGCCTACGGCAGACAGGCTATAATTCACCCCTCCACTTT. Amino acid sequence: CASLRQTGYNSPLHF.

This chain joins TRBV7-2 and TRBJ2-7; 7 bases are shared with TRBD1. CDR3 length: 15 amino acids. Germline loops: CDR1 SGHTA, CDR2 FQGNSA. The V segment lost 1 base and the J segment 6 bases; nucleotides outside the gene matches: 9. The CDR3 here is CASSLVGNRGSEQYF. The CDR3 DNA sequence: TGTGCCAGCAGCTTAGTTGGGAACAGGGGATCCGAGCAGTACTTC. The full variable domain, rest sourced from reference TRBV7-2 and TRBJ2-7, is GAGVSQSPSNKVTEKGKDVELRCDPISGHTALYWYRQSLGQGLEFLIYFQGNSAPDKSGLPSDRFSAERTGGSVSTLTIQRTQQEDSAVYLCASSLVGNRGSEQYFGPGTRLTVT.

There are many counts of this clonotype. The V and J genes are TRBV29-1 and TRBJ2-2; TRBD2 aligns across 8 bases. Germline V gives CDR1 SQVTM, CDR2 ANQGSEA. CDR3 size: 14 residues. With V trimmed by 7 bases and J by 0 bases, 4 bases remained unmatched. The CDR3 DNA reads TGCAGCGGTAGTAGCGGGACGAACACCGGGGAGCTGTTTTTT. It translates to CSGSSGTNTGELFF.

CDR3 region: CASSYSGTGEWDEQYF. CDR3 coding DNA: TGTGCCAGCAGCTACTCCGGGACAGGGGAGTGGGACGAGCAGTACTTC. J is TRBJ2-7 and V is TRBV7-9; 10 bases align to TRBD1. Trimming at V came to 4 bases and at J to 5 bases, leaving 11 bases not matched to a gene. Germline values: CDR1 SEHNR, CDR2 FQNEAQ (reference sequence). This CDR3 has 16 amino acids.

CDR3: CASSLTPGQMNTEAFF. CDR3 DNA sequence: TGTGCCAGCAGCTTAACCCCGGGACAGATGAACACTGAAGCTTTCTTT. J is TRBJ1-1 and V is TRBV7-3, with 7 bases lining up with TRBD1. The CDR3 is 16 amino acids. The germline CDR1 and CDR2 sequences are SGHTA and FQGTGA. Trimming removed 0 bases from V and 0 bases from J; junction bases left unmatched: 4.

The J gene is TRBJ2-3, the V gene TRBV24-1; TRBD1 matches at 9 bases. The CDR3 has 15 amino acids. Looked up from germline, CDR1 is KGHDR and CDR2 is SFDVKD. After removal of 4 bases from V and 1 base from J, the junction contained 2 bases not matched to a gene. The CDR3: CATSDRTGGTDTQYF. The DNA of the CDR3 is TGTGCCACCAGTGACAGGACAGGGGGCACAGATACGCAGTATTTT.

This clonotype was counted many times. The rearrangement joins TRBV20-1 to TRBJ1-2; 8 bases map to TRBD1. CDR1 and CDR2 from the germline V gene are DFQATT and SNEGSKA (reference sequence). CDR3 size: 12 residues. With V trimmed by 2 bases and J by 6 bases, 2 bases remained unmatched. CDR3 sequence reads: CSARLTGDGYTF. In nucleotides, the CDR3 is TGCAGTGCTAGACTGACAGGGGATGGCTACACCTTC.

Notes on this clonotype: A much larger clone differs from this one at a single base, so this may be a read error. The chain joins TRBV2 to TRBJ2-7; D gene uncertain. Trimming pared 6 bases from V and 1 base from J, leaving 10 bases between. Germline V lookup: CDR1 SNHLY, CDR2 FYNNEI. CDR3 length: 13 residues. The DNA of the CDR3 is TGTGCCAGCAGCCGCGACGCGTCCTACGAGCAGTACTTC. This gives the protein CASSRDASYEQYF.

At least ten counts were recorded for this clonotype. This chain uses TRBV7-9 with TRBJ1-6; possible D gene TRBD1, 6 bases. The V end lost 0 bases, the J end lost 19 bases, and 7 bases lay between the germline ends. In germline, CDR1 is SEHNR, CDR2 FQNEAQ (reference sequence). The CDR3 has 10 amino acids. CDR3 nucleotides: TGTGCCAGCAGCTTAGCCGGGACACACTTT. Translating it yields CASSLAGTHF.

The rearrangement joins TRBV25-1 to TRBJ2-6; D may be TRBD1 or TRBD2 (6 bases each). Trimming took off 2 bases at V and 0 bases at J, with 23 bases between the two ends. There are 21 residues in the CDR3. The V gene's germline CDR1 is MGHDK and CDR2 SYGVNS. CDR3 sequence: CASSEAITNRAGSSGANVLTF. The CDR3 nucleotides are TGTGCCAGCAGTGAAGCTATAACGAACAGGGCCGGGAGCTCTGGGGCCAACGTCCTGACTTTC.

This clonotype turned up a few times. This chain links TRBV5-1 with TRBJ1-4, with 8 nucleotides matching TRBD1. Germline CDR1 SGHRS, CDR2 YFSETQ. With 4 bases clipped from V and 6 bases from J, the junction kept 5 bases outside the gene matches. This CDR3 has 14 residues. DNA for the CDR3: TGCGCCAGCAGCCGACAGGGGACAGATGAAAAACTGTTTTTT. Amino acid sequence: CASSRQGTDEKLFF.

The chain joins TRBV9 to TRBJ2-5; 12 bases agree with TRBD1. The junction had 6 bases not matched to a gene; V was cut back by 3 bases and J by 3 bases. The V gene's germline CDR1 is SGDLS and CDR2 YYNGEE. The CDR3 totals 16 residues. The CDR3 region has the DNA TGTGCCAGCAGCGCAATCGGGACAGGGGGCGAAGAGACCCAGTACTTC. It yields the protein CASSAIGTGGEETQYF.

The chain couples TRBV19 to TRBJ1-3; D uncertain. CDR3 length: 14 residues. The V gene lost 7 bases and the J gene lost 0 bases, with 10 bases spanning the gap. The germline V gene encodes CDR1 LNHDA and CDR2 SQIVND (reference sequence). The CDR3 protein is CASKDVFSGNTIYF. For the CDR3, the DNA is TGTGCCAGTAAAGACGTTTTCTCTGGAAACACCATATATTTT.

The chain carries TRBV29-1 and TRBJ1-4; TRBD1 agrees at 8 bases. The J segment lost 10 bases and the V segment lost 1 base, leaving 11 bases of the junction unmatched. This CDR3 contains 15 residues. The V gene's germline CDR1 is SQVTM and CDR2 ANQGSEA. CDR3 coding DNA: TGCAGCGTTGAAGCGGCAGGGGGCGTCGGGGGAAAACTGTTTTTT. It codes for CSVEAAGGVGGKLFF.

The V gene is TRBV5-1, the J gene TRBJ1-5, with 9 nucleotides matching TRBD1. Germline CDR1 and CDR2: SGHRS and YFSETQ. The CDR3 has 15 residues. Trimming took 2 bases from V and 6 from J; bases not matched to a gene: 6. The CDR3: CASSLQGALGQPQHF. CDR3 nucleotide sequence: TGCGCCAGCAGCTTACAGGGGGCTCTTGGTCAGCCCCAGCATTTT.

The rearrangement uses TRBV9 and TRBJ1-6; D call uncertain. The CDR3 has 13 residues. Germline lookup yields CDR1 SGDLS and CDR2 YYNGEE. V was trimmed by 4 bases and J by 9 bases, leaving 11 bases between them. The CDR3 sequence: CASSLVGSSPLHF. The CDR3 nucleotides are TGTGCCAGCAGCTTAGTCGGGAGTTCACCCCTCCACTTT.

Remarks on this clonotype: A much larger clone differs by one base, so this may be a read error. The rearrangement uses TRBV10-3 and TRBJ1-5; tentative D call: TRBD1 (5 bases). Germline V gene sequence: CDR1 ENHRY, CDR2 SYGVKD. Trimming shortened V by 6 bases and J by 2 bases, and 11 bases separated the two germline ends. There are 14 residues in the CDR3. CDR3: CAIRGTMGNQPQHF. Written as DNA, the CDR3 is TGTGCCATCAGGGGGACGATGGGCAATCAGCCCCAGCATTTT.